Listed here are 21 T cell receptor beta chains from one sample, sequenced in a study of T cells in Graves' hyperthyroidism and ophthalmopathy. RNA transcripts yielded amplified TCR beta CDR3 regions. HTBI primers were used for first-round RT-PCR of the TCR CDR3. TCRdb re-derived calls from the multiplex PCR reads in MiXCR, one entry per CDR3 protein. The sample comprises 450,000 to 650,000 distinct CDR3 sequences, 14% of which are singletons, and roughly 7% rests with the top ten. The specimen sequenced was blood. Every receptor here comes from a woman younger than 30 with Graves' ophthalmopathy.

The CDR3 region has the DNA TGTGCCAGCAGTGAAGTCGATTTACTCTCCTACGAGCAGTACTTC. Translating it yields CASSEVDLLSYEQYF. The chain has TRBV6-1 and TRBJ2-7; no reliable D call. Per the germline V gene, CDR1 is MNHNS and CDR2 is SASEGT. The CDR3 is 15 amino acids. The germline V and J ends were trimmed by 1 base and 0 bases, with 10 bases remaining between them.

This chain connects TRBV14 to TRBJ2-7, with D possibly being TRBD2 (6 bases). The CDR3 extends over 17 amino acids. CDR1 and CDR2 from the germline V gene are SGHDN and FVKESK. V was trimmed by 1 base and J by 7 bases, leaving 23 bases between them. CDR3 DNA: TGTGCCAGCAGCCAAGTGAAAGGACTACAAGCCTTTTGGGAGCAGTACTTC. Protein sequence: CASSQVKGLQAFWEQYF. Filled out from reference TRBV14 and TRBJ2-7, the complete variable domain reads EAGVTQFPSHSVIEKGQTVTLRCDPISGHDNLYWYRRVMGKEIKFLLHFVKESKQDESGMPNNRFLAERTGGTYSTLKVQPAELEDSGVYFCASSQVKGLQAFWEQYFGPGTRLTVT.

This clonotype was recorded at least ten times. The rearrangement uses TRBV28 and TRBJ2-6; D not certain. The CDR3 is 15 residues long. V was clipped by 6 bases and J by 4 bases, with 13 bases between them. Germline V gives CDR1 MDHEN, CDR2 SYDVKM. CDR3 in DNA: TGTGCCAGCAGCCCAGGACCGCCCGGGGCCAACGTCCTGACTTTC. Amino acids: CASSPGPPGANVLTF. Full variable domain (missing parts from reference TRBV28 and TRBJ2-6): DVKVTQSSRYLVKRTGEKVFLECVQDMDHENMFWYRQDPGLGLRLIYFSYDVKMKEKGDIPEGYSVSREKKERFSLILESASTNQTSMYLCASSPGPPGANVLTFGAGSRLTVL.

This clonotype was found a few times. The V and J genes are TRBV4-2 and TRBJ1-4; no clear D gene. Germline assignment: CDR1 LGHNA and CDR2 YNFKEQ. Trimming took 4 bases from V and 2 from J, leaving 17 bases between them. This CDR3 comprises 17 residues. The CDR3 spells CASSLNRGFATNEKLFF. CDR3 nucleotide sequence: TGTGCCAGCAGCCTCAACCGCGGGTTCGCGACTAATGAAAAACTGTTTTTT.

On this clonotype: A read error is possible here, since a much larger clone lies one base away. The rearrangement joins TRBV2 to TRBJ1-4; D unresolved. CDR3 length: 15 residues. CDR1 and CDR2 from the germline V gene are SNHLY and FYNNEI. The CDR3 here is CASGDLRGANEKLFF. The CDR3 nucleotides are TGTGCCAGCGGTGACTTACGGGGAGCTAATGAAAAACTGTTTTTT.

CDR3 region: CASSQTHRDRDGYTF. In DNA, the CDR3 is TGTGCCAGCAGCCAAACTCACAGGGACAGGGATGGCTACACCTTC. This rearrangement joins TRBV16 to TRBJ1-2; TRBD1 matches 9 bases. J lost 6 bases, V lost 2 bases, and 7 bases had no gene match. In germline, CDR1 is KGHSY, CDR2 FQNENV. The CDR3 contains 15 residues.

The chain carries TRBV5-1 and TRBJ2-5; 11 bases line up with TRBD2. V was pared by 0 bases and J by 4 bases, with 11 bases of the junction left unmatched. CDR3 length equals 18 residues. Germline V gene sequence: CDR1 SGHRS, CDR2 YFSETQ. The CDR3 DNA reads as TGCGCCAGCAGCTTGGGGCAACCGGGACTAGCGGCGCGAGAGACCCAGTACTTC. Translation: CASSLGQPGLAARETQYF.

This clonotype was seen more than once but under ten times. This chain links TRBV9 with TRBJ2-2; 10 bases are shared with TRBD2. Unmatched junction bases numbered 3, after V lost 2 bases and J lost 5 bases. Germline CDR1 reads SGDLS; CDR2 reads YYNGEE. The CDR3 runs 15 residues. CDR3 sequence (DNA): TGTGCCAGCAGCGTGGGACTAGCGAGGACCGGGGAGCTGTTTTTT. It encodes CASSVGLARTGELFF.

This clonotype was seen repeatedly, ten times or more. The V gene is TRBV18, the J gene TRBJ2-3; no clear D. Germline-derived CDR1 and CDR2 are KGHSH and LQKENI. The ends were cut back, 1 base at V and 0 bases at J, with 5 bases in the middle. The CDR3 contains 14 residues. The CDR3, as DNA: TGTGCCAGCTCACCACGGGTAAGCACAGATACGCAGTATTTT. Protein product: CASSPRVSTDTQYF.

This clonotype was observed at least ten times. CDR3 in DNA: TGTGCCTGGAGTGTACTGGACGGCTATGGCTACACCTTC. Protein sequence: CAWSVLDGYGYTF. The rearrangement links TRBV30 to TRBJ1-2; D gene unclear. Germline CDR1 GTSNPN, CDR2 SVGIG (reference sequence). V lost 0 bases and J lost 4, with 9 bases in between. This CDR3 has 13 amino acids.

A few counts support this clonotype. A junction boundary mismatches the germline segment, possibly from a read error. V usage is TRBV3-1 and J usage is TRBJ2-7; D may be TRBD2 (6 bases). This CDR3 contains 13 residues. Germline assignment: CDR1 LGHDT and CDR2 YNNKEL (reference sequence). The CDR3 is CASSQAGVYGQYF. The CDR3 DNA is TGTGCCAGCAGCCAAGCGGGAGTTTACGGGCAGTACTTC.

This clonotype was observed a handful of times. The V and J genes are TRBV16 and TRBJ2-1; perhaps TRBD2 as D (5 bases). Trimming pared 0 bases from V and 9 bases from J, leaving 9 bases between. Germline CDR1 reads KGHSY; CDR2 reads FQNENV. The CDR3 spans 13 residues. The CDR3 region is CASSQSGEGEQFF. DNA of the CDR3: TGTGCCAGCAGCCAATCGGGTGAGGGTGAGCAGTTCTTC.

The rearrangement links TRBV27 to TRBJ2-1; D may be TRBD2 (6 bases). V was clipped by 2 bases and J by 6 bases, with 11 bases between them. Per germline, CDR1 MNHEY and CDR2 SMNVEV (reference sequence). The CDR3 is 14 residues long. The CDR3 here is CASSLAGPANEQFF. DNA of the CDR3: TGTGCCAGCAGTTTAGCGGGACCGGCCAATGAGCAGTTCTTC.

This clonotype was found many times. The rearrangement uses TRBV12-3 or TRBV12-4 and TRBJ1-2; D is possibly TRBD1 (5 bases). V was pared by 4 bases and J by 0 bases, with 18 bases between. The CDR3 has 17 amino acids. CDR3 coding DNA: TGTGCCAGCAGTTCCAGTGGGTTAGACAGTACTAACTATGGCTACACCTTC. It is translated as CASSSSGLDSTNYGYTF.

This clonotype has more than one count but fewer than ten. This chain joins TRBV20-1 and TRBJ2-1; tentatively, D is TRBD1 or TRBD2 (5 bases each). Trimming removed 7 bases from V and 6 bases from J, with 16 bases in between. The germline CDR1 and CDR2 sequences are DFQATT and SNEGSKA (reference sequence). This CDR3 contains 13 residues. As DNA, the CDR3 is TGCAGTGGGGGGAACAGGAAGGGCAATGAGCAGTTCTTC. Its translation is CSGGNRKGNEQFF.

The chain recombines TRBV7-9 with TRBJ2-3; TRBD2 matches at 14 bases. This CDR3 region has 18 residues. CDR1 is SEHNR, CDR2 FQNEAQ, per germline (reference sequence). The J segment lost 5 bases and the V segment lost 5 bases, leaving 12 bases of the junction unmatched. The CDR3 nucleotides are TGTGCCAGCAGCCGAGGGACTAGCGGGAGCGGCGGGATAGATACGCAGTATTTT. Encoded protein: CASSRGTSGSGGIDTQYF.

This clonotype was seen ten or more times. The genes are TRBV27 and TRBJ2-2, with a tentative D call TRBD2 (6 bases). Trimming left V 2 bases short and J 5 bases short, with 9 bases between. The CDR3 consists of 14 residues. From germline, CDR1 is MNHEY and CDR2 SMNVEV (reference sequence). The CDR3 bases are TGTGCCAGCAGTTTAATACGGGGGACCGGGGAGCTGTTTTTT. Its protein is CASSLIRGTGELFF.

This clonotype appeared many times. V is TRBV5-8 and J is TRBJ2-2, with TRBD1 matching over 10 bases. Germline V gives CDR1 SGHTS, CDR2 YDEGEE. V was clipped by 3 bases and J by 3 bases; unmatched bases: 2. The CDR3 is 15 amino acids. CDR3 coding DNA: TGTGCCAGCAGCTCCGGGACAGGGGACACCGGGGAGCTGTTTTTT. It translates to CASSSGTGDTGELFF.

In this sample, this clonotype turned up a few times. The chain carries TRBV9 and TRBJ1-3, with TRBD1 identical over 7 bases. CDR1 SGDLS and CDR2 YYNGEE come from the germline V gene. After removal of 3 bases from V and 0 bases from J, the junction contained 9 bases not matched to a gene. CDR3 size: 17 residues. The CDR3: CASSESDRASSGNTIYF. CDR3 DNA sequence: TGTGCCAGCAGCGAGAGTGACAGGGCCAGCTCTGGAAACACCATATATTTT.

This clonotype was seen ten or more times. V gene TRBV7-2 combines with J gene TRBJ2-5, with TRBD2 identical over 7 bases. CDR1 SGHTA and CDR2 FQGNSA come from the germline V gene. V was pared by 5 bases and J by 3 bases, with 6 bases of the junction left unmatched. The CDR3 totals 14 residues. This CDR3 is CASSHNGGEETQYF. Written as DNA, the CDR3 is TGTGCCAGCAGCCATAATGGGGGGGAAGAGACCCAGTACTTC.

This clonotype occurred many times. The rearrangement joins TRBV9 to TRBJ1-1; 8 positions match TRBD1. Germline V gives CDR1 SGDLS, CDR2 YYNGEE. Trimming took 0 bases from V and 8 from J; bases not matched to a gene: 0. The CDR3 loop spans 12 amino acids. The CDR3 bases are TGTGCCAGCAGCGTAGGGACAGGGGAAGCTTTCTTT. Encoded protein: CASSVGTGEAFF.